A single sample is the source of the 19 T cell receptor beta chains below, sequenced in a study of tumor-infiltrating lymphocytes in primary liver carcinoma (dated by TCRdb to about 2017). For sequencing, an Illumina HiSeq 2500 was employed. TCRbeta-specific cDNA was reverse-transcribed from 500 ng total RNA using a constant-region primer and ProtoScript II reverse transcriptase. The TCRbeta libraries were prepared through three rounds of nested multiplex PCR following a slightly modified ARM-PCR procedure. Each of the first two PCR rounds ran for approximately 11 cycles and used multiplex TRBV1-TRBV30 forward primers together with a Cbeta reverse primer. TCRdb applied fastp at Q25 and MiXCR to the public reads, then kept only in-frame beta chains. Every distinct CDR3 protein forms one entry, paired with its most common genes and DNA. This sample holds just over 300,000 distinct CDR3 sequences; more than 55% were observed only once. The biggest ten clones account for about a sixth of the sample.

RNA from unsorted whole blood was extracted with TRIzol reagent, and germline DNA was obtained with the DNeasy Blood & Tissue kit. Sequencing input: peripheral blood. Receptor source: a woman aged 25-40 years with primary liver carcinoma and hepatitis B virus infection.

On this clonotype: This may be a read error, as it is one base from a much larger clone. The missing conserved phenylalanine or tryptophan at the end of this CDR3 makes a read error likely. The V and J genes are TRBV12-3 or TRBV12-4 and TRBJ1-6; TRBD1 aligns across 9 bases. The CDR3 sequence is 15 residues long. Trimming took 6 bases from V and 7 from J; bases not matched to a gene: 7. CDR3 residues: CASSPTGGSNSPLHV. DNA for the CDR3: TGTGCCAGCAGCCCAACAGGGGGCTCGAATTCACCCCTCCACGTT.

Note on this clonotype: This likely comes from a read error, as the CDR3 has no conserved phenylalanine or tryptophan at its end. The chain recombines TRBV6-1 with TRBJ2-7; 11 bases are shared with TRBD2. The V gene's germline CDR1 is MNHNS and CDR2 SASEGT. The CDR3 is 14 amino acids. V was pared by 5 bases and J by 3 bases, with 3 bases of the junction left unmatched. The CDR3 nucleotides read TGTGCCAGCAGTAACCTAGCGGGAGGCTACGAGCAGTACTTA. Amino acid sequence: CASSNLAGGYEQYL.

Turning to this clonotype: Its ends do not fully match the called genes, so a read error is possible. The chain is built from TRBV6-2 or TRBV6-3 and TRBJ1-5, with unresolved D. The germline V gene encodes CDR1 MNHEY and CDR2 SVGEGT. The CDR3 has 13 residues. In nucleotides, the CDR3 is TGTGCCAGCAGTCCCATGGGCAATCAGCCCCAGGATTTT. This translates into CASSPMGNQPQDF.

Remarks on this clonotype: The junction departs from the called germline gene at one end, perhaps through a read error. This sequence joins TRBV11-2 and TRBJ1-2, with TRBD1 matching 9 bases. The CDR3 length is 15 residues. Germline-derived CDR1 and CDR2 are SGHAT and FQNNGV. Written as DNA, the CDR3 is TGTGCCAGGAGCTCCCTGGACAGGGGAATCTATGGCTACACCTTC. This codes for CARSSLDRGIYGYTF.

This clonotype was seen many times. CDR3 residues: CASFKHGQGLTEAFF. CDR3 DNA sequence: TGTGCCAGCTTTAAACATGGACAGGGTTTGACTGAAGCTTTCTTT. This chain joins TRBV6-1 and TRBJ1-1; 8 nucleotides line up with TRBD1. The CDR3 sequence is 15 residues long. Germline V CDR1 and CDR2: MNHNS, SASEGT. Trimming cost V 8 bases and J 5 bases; bases outside gene matches: 13.

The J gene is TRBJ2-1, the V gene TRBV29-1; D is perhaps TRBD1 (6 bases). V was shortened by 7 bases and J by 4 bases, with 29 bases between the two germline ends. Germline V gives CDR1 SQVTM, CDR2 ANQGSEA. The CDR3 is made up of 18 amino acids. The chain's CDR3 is CSAEKRGFSVRGYNEQFF. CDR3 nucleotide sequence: TGCAGCGCCGAGAAAAGGGGTTTTTCGGTGAGGGGGTACAATGAGCAGTTCTTC.

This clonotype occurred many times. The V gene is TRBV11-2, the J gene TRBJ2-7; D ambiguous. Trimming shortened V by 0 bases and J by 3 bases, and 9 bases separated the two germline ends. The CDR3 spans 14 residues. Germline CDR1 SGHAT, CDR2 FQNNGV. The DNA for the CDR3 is TGTGCCAGCAGCTTAGATTGGAGAGACTACGAGCAGTACTTC. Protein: CASSLDWRDYEQYF.

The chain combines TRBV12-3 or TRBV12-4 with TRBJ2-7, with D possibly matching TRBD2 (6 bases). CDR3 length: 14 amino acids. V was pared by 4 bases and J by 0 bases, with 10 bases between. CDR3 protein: CASSSGGASYEQYF. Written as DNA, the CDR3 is TGTGCCAGCAGTTCAGGCGGGGCCTCCTACGAGCAGTACTTC.

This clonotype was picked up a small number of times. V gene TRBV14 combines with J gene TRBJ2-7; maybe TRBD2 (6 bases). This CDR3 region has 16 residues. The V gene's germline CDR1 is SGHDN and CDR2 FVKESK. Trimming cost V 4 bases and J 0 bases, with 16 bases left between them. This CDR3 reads CASSPKGGRSSYEQYF. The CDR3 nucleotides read TGTGCCAGCAGCCCCAAGGGAGGCAGGAGCTCCTACGAGCAGTACTTC.

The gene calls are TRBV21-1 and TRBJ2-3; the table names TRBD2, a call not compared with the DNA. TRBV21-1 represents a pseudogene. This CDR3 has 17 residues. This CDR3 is CASSKGVLAGVTDTQYF. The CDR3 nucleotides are TGTGCTAGCAGCAAAGGTGTCCTAGCGGGAGTTACAGATACGCAGTATTTT.

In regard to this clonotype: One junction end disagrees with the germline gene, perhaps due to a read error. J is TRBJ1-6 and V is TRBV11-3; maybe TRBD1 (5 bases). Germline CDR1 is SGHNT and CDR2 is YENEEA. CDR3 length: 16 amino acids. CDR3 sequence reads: CASNNPGRARDSPLHF. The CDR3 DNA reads TGCGCCAGCAACAACCCCGGACGGGCCAGGGATTCACCCCTCCACTTT. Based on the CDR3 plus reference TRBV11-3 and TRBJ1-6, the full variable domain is EAGVVQSPRYKIIEKKQPVAFWCNPISGHNTLYWYLQNLGQGPELLIRYENEEAVDDSQLPKDRFSAERLKGVDSTLKIQPAELGDSAVYLCASNNPGRARDSPLHFGNGTRLTVT.

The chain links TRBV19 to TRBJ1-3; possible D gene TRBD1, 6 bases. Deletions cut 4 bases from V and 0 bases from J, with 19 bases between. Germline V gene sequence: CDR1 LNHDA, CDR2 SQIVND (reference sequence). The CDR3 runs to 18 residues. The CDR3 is CASSTKGGKDVSGNTIYF. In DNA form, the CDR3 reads TGTGCCAGTAGTACGAAAGGGGGGAAGGACGTCTCTGGAAACACCATATATTTT.

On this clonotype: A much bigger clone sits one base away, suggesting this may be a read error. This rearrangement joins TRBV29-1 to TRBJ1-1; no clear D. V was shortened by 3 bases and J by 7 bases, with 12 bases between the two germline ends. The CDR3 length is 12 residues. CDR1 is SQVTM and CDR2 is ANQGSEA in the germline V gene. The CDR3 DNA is TGCAGCGTTGAGGGGTGGGCGGGTGAAGCTTTCTTT. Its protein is CSVEGWAGEAFF. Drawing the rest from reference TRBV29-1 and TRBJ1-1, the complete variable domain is SAVISQKPSRDICQRGTSLTIQCQVDSQVTMMFWYRQQPGQSLTLIATANQGSEATYESGFVIDKFPISRPNLTFSTLTVSNMSPEDSSIYLCSVEGWAGEAFFGQGTRLTVV.

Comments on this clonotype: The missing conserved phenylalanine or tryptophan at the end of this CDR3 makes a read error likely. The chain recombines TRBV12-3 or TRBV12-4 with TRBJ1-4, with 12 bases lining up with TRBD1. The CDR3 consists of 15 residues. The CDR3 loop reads CASSLAGTGGGKLFL. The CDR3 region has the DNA TGTGCTAGCAGTTTAGCGGGGACAGGGGGCGGAAAACTGTTTTTA.

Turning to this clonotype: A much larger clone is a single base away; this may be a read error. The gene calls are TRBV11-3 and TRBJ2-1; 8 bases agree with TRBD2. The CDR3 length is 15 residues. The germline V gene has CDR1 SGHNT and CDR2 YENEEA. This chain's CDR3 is CACSSGLGPGDEQFF. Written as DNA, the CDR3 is TGTGCCTGCAGCTCGGGACTAGGACCGGGGGATGAGCAGTTCTTC.

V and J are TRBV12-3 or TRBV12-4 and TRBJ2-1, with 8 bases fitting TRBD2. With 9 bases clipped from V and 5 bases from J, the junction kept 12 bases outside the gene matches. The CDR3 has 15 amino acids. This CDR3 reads CASGPFSGSNNEQFF. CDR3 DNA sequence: TGTGCCAGTGGGCCCTTCAGCGGGAGCAACAATGAGCAGTTCTTC.

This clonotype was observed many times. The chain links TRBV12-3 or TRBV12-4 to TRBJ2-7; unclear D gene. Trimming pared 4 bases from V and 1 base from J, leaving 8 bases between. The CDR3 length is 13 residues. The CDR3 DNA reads TGTGCCAGCAGTTCAACTCGTTCCTACGAGCAGTACTTC. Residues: CASSSTRSYEQYF.

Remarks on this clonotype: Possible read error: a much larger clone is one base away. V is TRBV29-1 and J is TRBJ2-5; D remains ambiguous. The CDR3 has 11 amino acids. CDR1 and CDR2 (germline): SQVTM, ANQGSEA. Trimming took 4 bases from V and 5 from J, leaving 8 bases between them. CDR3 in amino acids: CSVVGIETQYF. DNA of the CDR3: TGCAGCGTTGTAGGGATTGAGACCCAGTACTTC. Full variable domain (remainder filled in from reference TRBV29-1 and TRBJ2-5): SAVISQKPSRDICQRGTSLTIQCQVDSQVTMMFWYRQQPGQSLTLIATANQGSEATYESGFVIDKFPISRPNLTFSTLTVSNMSPEDSSIYLCSVVGIETQYFGPGTRLLVL.

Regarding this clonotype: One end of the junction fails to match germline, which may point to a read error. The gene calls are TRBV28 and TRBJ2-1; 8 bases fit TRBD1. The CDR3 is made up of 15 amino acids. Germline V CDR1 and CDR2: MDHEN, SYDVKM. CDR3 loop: CASKPTGTGYDEQFF. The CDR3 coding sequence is TGTGCCAGCAAACCAACCGGGACAGGCTACGATGAGCAGTTCTTC.